These T cell receptor beta chains were read from a single sample in a study of blood T cells in healthy people across ages. One entry per CDR3 protein, called by TCRdb with MiXCR from the 5' RACE reads. The sample lists about 1,500,000 distinct CDR3 sequences, approximately 42% seen once, with 7% to 9% in the top ten. What was sequenced was blood. The source of these receptors is a woman aged 18-30 years in good health. Both conserved end residues are part of each CDR3. A D gene is named only where the DNA matches it firmly. Expanded clones are given a class, and other clones once, few, many or no size at all.

abundance: few
j_gene: TRBJ2-7
d_gene: TRBD1
v_gene: TRBV10-3
CDR3aa: CALSRDSSYEQYF
CDR3nt: TGTGCCCTCAGCCGGGACAGCTCCTACGAGCAGTACTTC

abundance: .
j_gene: TRBJ2-1
d_gene: .
v_gene: TRBV11-2
CDR3aa: CASSFGRERNEQFF
CDR3nt: TGTGCCAGCAGCTTTGGTCGGGAAAGAAATGAGCAGTTCTTC

abundance: few
j_gene: TRBJ2-7
d_gene: .
v_gene: TRBV6-1
CDR3aa: CASNPLGSDYEQYF
CDR3nt: TGTGCCAGCAACCCGTTGGGCTCTGACTACGAGCAGTACTTC

abundance: .
j_gene: TRBJ2-7
d_gene: TRBD2
v_gene: TRBV20-1
CDR3aa: CSARVGTSGISEQYF
CDR3nt: TGCAGTGCTAGAGTCGGGACTAGCGGGATATCCGAGCAGTACTTC

abundance: .
j_gene: TRBJ2-7
d_gene: TRBD2
v_gene: TRBV20-1
CDR3aa: CSASLLGGWGYEQYF
CDR3nt: TGCAGTGCTAGCCTATTGGGGGGGTGGGGCTACGAGCAGTACTTC

abundance: .
j_gene: TRBJ2-3
d_gene: TRBD1
v_gene: TRBV30
CDR3aa: CAWDAGTAQYF
CDR3nt: TGTGCCTGGGATGCCGGGACAGCGCAGTATTTT

abundance: .
j_gene: TRBJ1-2
d_gene: TRBD1
v_gene: TRBV6-5
CDR3aa: CASSYRFSSGTGRHSYTF
CDR3nt: TGTGCCAGCAGTTACCGATTTTCATCAGGGACAGGGAGACATAGCTACACCTTC

abundance: .
j_gene: TRBJ2-3
d_gene: .
v_gene: TRBV7-2
CDR3aa: CASRLYPDTQYF
CDR3nt: TGTGCCAGCAGACTTTACCCGGATACGCAGTATTTT

abundance: .
j_gene: TRBJ2-6
d_gene: .
v_gene: TRBV6-5
CDR3aa: CASSLPGTSGPSSGANVLTF
CDR3nt: TGTGCCAGCAGTTTACCGGGGACATCCGGCCCTAGCTCTGGGGCCAACGTCCTGACTTTC

abundance: .
j_gene: TRBJ2-6
d_gene: TRBD1
v_gene: TRBV4-1
CDR3aa: CASSHGQGLPGANVLTF
CDR3nt: TGCGCCAGCAGCCACGGACAGGGCCTCCCTGGGGCCAACGTCCTGACTTTC

abundance: few
j_gene: TRBJ1-6
d_gene: .
v_gene: TRBV7-6
CDR3aa: CASSLAKTGRRDSPLHF
CDR3nt: TGTGCCAGCAGCTTAGCGAAGACAGGACGTAGGGATTCACCCCTCCACTTT

abundance: few
j_gene: TRBJ2-1
d_gene: TRBD1
v_gene: TRBV2
CDR3aa: CACHQGQGINEQFF
CDR3nt: TGTGCCTGCCACCAGGGACAGGGAATCAATGAGCAGTTCTTC

abundance: few
j_gene: TRBJ2-7
d_gene: .
v_gene: TRBV5-5
CDR3aa: CASSWDSPQVYEQYF
CDR3nt: TGTGCCAGCAGCTGGGACTCTCCCCAAGTCTACGAGCAGTACTTC

abundance: .
j_gene: TRBJ1-2
d_gene: .
v_gene: TRBV25-1
CDR3aa: CASSGMGGYTF
CDR3nt: TGTGCCAGCAGTGGAATGGGAGGCTACACCTTC

abundance: many
j_gene: TRBJ2-5
d_gene: .
v_gene: TRBV7-2
CDR3aa: CASSGDLQETQYF
CDR3nt: TGTGCCAGCAGCGGGGACCTCCAAGAGACCCAGTACTTC

abundance: .
j_gene: TRBJ1-2
d_gene: .
v_gene: TRBV6-2/TRBV6-3
CDR3aa: CASSYRQRPNYGYTF
CDR3nt: TGTGCCAGCAGTTACCGACAGAGACCAAACTATGGCTACACCTTC

abundance: .
j_gene: TRBJ1-2
d_gene: TRBD1
v_gene: TRBV7-9
CDR3aa: CASSPGQGPPYGYTF
CDR3nt: TGTGCCAGCAGCCCGGGACAGGGGCCTCCCTATGGCTACACCTTC

abundance: .
j_gene: TRBJ2-4
d_gene: TRBD1
v_gene: TRBV20-1
CDR3aa: CSARALGTGWAKNIQYF
CDR3nt: TGCAGTGCTAGAGCCTTAGGGACAGGGTGGGCCAAAAACATTCAGTACTTC

abundance: .
j_gene: TRBJ1-2
d_gene: .
v_gene: TRBV20-1
CDR3aa: CSATLTRGGYGYTF
CDR3nt: TGCAGTGCTACCCTAACCCGGGGAGGCTATGGCTACACCTTC

abundance: .
j_gene: TRBJ2-7
d_gene: .
v_gene: TRBV25-1
CDR3aa: CASSGQTRLKYF
CDR3nt: TGTGCCAGCTCGGGCCAGACTCGCCTGAAGTACTTC

abundance: few
j_gene: TRBJ1-1
d_gene: TRBD1
v_gene: TRBV7-9
CDR3aa: CASRLTEQGANTEAFF
CDR3nt: TGTGCCAGCAGACTTACAGAACAGGGGGCGAACACTGAAGCTTTCTTT

abundance: .
j_gene: TRBJ1-3
d_gene: .
v_gene: TRBV7-6
CDR3aa: CASSLDLDTGNTIYF
CDR3nt: TGTGCCAGCAGCTTAGACCTGGATACTGGAAACACCATATATTTT

abundance: .
j_gene: TRBJ2-3
d_gene: .
v_gene: TRBV20-1
CDR3aa: CSAPKSSSGDTQYF
CDR3nt: TGCAGTGCCCCTAAGTCGTCCAGCGGGGATACGCAGTATTTT

abundance: few
j_gene: TRBJ2-3
d_gene: .
v_gene: TRBV29-1
CDR3aa: CSVVWETDTQYF
CDR3nt: TGCAGCGTTGTCTGGGAAACAGATACGCAGTATTTT

abundance: .
j_gene: TRBJ2-1
d_gene: .
v_gene: TRBV7-8
CDR3aa: CASLAGVVVWGDEQFF
CDR3nt: TGTGCCAGCCTGGCGGGCGTAGTAGTCTGGGGGGATGAGCAGTTCTTC

abundance: few
j_gene: TRBJ1-2
d_gene: .
v_gene: TRBV10-3
CDR3aa: CAIKPGPPAVPYGYTF
CDR3nt: TGTGCCATTAAACCGGGACCCCCAGCGGTTCCCTATGGCTACACCTTC